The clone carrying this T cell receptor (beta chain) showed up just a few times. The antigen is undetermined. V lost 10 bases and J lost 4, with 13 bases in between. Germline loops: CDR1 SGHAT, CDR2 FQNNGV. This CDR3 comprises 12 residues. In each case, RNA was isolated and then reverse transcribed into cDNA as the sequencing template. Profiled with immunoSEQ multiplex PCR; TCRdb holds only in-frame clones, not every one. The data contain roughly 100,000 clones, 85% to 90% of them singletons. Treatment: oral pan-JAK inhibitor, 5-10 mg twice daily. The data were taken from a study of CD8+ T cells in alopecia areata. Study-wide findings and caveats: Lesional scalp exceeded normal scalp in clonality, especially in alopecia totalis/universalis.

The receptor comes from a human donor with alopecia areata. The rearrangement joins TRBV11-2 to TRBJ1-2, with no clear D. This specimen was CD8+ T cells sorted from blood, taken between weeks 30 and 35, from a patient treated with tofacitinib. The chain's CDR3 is CATGLGSYGYTF. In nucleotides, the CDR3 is TGTGCCACCGGCTTGGGGTCCTATGGCTACACCTTC.